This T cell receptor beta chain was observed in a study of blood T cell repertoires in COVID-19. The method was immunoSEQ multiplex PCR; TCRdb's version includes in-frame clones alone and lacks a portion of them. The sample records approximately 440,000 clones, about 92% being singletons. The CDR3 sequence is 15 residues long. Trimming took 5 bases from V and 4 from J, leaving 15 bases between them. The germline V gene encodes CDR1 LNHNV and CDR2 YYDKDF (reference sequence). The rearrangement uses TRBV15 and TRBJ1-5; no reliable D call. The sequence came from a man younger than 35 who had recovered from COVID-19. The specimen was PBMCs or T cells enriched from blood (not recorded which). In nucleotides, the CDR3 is TGTGCCACCAGCGGGCCATGGGAGATAAATCAGCCCCAGCATTTT. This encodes CATSGPWEINQPQHF. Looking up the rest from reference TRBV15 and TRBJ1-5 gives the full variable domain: DAMVIQNPRYQVTQFGKPVTLSCSQTLNHNVMYWYQQKSSQAPKLLFHYYDKDFNNEADTPDNFQSRRPNTSFCFLDIRSPGLGDTAMYLCATSGPWEINQPQHFGDGTRLSIL.